Each of the 28 T cell receptor beta chains below was sequenced from the same sample in a study of blood T cell repertoires in COVID-19. Data came from immunoSEQ multiplex PCR; TCRdb stores just in-frame clones and leaves some out. The table includes about 310,000 clones, 75% to 90% detected once. Specimen: PBMCs or T cells enriched from blood (not recorded which). The receptor set was obtained from a man in his 60s who had recovered from COVID-19.

The chain carries TRBV12-3 or TRBV12-4 and TRBJ2-7; possible D gene TRBD1, 5 bases. Between the trimmed V and J ends, which lost 3 bases and 4 bases, there was a span of 10 bases. The CDR3 has 13 residues. CDR3 amino acids: CASSFSGKYEQYF. CDR3 in DNA: TGTGCCAGCAGTTTCTCAGGGAAATACGAGCAGTACTTC.

This CDR3 reads CASSLWTSGDNEQFF. The CDR3 DNA is TGCGCCAGCAGCTTGTGGACTAGCGGAGACAATGAGCAGTTCTTC. The rearrangement uses TRBV5-1 and TRBJ2-1, with 10 bases that match TRBD2. Germline assignment: CDR1 SGHRS and CDR2 YFSETQ. V shed 1 base, J shed 5 bases, and the junction held 3 bases outside the gene matches. The CDR3 is 15 amino acids.

The J gene is TRBJ1-5, the V gene TRBV5-1; 9 bases match TRBD1. CDR1 is SGHRS and CDR2 is YFSETQ in the germline V gene. The CDR3 is 14 amino acids. Trimming removed 4 bases from V and 6 bases from J; junction bases left unmatched: 5. CDR3 DNA: TGCGCCAGCAGCGAACAGGGGGCGGGTCAGCCCCAGCATTTT. Protein product: CASSEQGAGQPQHF.

The V gene is TRBV28, the J gene TRBJ1-5; D gene ambiguous. Trimming cost V 7 bases and J 7 bases, with 17 bases left between them. The length of the CDR3 is 14 residues. Germline V gene sequence: CDR1 MDHEN, CDR2 SYDVKM. CDR3 loop: CASTPGVPNQPQHF. CDR3 sequence (DNA): TGTGCCAGCACCCCGGGTGTACCTAACCAGCCCCAGCATTTT.

This chain links TRBV2 with TRBJ1-6; 8 bases map to TRBD1. The length of the CDR3 is 13 residues. Germline loops: CDR1 SNHLY, CDR2 FYNNEI. Trimming cost V 7 bases and J 9 bases; bases outside gene matches: 5. This CDR3 reads CASIGQGASPLHF. In DNA, the CDR3 is TGTGCCAGCATTGGACAGGGAGCTTCACCCCTCCACTTT.

The rearrangement uses TRBV30 and TRBJ1-5; D is ambiguous. CDR1 GTSNPN and CDR2 SVGIG come from the germline V gene (reference sequence). The V end lost 2 bases, the J end lost 11 bases, and 22 bases lay between the germline ends. CDR3 length equals 15 residues. CDR3 in DNA: TGTGCCTGGAGTAGGGAGGTTAACGAGTTCTCGTCCCAGCATTTT. It is translated as CAWSREVNEFSSQHF.

In its sample, this clone was seen once. In nucleotides, the CDR3 is TGTGCCATCAGCGGACAGGTTTCCTACGAGCAGTACTTC. It translates to CAISGQVSYEQYF. The chain employs TRBV10-3 and TRBJ2-7, with 7 bases that match TRBD1. Per the germline V gene, CDR1 is ENHRY and CDR2 is SYGVKD. The J segment lost 1 base and the V segment lost 6 bases, leaving 3 bases of the junction unmatched. This CDR3 has 13 residues.

V is TRBV25-1 and J is TRBJ2-7, with D unclear. The CDR3 spans 13 residues. CDR1 and CDR2 from the germline V gene are MGHDK and SYGVNS. V was clipped by 3 bases and J by 3 bases, with 9 bases between them. Here the CDR3 reads CASSDSHSYEQYF. The DNA for the CDR3 is TGTGCCAGCAGTGATTCCCACAGCTACGAGCAGTACTTC.

V usage is TRBV13 and J usage is TRBJ1-5; D is possibly TRBD1 (6 bases). Germline lookup yields CDR1 PRHDT and CDR2 FYEKMQ (reference sequence). Trimming removed 5 bases at V and 4 bases at J, with 9 bases between. The CDR3 extends over 13 amino acids. CDR3 DNA sequence: TGTGCCAGCAGCACAGGGAGAAATCAGCCCCAGCATTTT. It translates to CASSTGRNQPQHF.

The rearrangement links TRBV4-1 to TRBJ1-1; D might be TRBD1 (5 bases). There are 16 residues in the CDR3. Looked up from germline, CDR1 is MGHRA and CDR2 is YSYEKL. Trimming took 0 bases from V and 0 from J, leaving 11 bases between them. The CDR3 DNA reads as TGCGCCAGCAGCCAAGAACCGACAGTCTTGAACACTGAAGCTTTCTTT. Its protein product is CASSQEPTVLNTEAFF.

This sequence joins TRBV7-2 and TRBJ1-5; D perhaps matches TRBD1 (6 bases). V lost 5 bases, J lost 6 bases, and 20 bases lay in between. The CDR3 totals 16 residues. The germline V gene has CDR1 SGHTA and CDR2 FQGNSA. The CDR3 protein is CASSPGTLRDGQPQHF. The DNA for the CDR3 is TGTGCCAGCAGCCCCGGGACACTCAGGGATGGTCAGCCCCAGCATTTT.

This clone appeared a single time. V is TRBV4-1 and J is TRBJ2-7, with TRBD1 identical over 8 bases. CDR1 and CDR2 from the germline V gene are MGHRA and YSYEKL. V lost 2 bases to trimming and J lost 5 bases; unmatched junction nucleotides: 8. This CDR3 spans 15 amino acids. The CDR3 sequence: CASSQNDRGGHEQYF. CDR3 sequence (DNA): TGCGCCAGCAGCCAAAACGACAGGGGAGGACACGAGCAGTACTTC.

V is TRBV6-6 and J is TRBJ2-5, with D perhaps TRBD1 (5 bases). Deletions cut 11 bases from V and 2 bases from J, with 15 bases between. The CDR3 loop spans 13 amino acids. The germline gives CDR1 MNHNY, CDR2 SVGAGI (reference sequence). CDR3 amino acids: CASTRQTQETQYF. CDR3 nucleotides: TGTGCCTCCACCCGACAGACACAAGAGACCCAGTACTTC.

The chain recombines TRBV27 with TRBJ2-6; 9 nucleotides line up with TRBD1. The CDR3 consists of 21 residues. Germline V gene sequence: CDR1 MNHEY, CDR2 SMNVEV (reference sequence). J gave up 3 bases and V 1 base, and 16 bases lay outside the gene matches. The CDR3 DNA is TGTGCCAGCAGTTTATTAGGGGACCCTCGGGGACAGGGATTTGGGGCCAACGTCCTGACTTTC. Translated: CASSLLGDPRGQGFGANVLTF.

This clone is a singleton in its sample. V is TRBV7-9 and J is TRBJ2-7, with 7 positions matching TRBD1. This CDR3 contains 17 residues. V lost 1 base, J lost 1 base, and 10 bases stayed unmatched. Looked up from germline, CDR1 is SEHNR and CDR2 is FQNEAQ (reference sequence). The CDR3 DNA is TGTGCCAGCAGCTTAGTCACGACCTGGGACAGTTCCTACGAGCAGTACTTC. As protein: CASSLVTTWDSSYEQYF.

The rearrangement uses TRBV19 and TRBJ2-7, with 10 bases that match TRBD2. Germline values: CDR1 LNHDA, CDR2 SQIVND (reference sequence). The CDR3 length is 14 residues. Trimming removed 1 base from V and 3 bases from J; junction bases left unmatched: 0. CDR3 protein: CASSIASGSYEQYF. Written as DNA, the CDR3 is TGTGCCAGTAGTATAGCTAGCGGGAGCTACGAGCAGTACTTC.

The rearrangement links TRBV5-1 to TRBJ2-5, with TRBD2 matching 8 bases. The CDR3 sequence is 14 residues long. V lost 0 bases and J lost 5; bases outside the gene matches: 3. Germline lookup yields CDR1 SGHRS and CDR2 YFSETQ. CDR3 region: CASSLGLAMETQYF. CDR3 DNA: TGCGCCAGCAGCTTGGGACTAGCGATGGAGACCCAGTACTTC.

This clone showed up just once. CDR3 coding DNA: TGTGCCAGCAGCTTGACAGGGAACACTGAAGCTTTCTTT. It yields the protein CASSLTGNTEAFF. This chain joins TRBV7-3 and TRBJ1-1; tentatively, D is TRBD1 (6 bases). In germline, CDR1 is SGHTA, CDR2 FQGTGA. V was shortened by 3 bases and J by 1 base, with 6 bases between the two germline ends. There are 13 residues in the CDR3.

The chain couples TRBV6-5 to TRBJ2-3, with TRBD1 identical over 10 bases. J was trimmed by 5 bases and V by 2 bases; bases with no gene match: 1. From germline, CDR1 is MNHEY and CDR2 SVGAGI. The CDR3 has 14 amino acids. The CDR3 loop reads CASSYGQGVDTQYF. In DNA form, the CDR3 reads TGTGCCAGCAGTTACGGACAGGGGGTAGATACGCAGTATTTT.

The V call is TRBV27, the J call TRBJ2-7; D gene uncertain. The germline V and J ends were trimmed by 4 bases and 5 bases, with 6 bases remaining between them. CDR3 size: 11 residues. CDR1 MNHEY and CDR2 SMNVEV come from the germline V gene (reference sequence). The CDR3 loop is CASSSEDEQYF. DNA of the CDR3: TGTGCCAGCAGTTCCGAGGACGAGCAGTACTTC.

The CDR3 sequence is CASSQLTSPNTGELFF. Here the CDR3 DNA reads TGTGCCAGCAGCCAACTCACTAGCCCGAACACCGGGGAGCTGTTTTTT. The rearrangement uses TRBV4-2 and TRBJ2-2, with a possible D match to TRBD2 (6 bases). V dropped 2 bases and J dropped 0 bases, with 10 bases sitting between them. The germline gives CDR1 LGHNA, CDR2 YNFKEQ. This CDR3 is 16 amino acids long.

This chain links TRBV7-8 with TRBJ2-1; 8 bases line up with TRBD2. The V and J ends lost 5 bases and 6 bases, in that order; junction bases with no gene match: 9. The CDR3 contains 15 residues. The germline V gene has CDR1 SGHVS and CDR2 FQNEAQ. The chain's CDR3 is CASSPGSGRGNEQFF. CDR3 DNA sequence: TGTGCCAGCAGCCCTGGCAGCGGGAGAGGCAATGAGCAGTTCTTC.

This chain links TRBV24-1 with TRBJ2-2, with D possibly TRBD2 on 5 matching bases. The ends were cut back, 10 bases at V and 7 bases at J, with 9 bases in the middle. In germline, CDR1 is KGHDR, CDR2 SFDVKD. This CDR3 contains 11 residues. The CDR3 region is CATGGSGELFF. CDR3 DNA: TGTGCCACTGGAGGCAGCGGGGAGCTGTTTTTT.

The chain links TRBV4-1 to TRBJ2-5; weak D call: TRBD1 (6 bases). Trimming left V 2 bases short and J 1 base short, with 11 bases between. The V gene's germline CDR1 is MGHRA and CDR2 YSYEKL. This CDR3 contains 15 residues. The CDR3 sequence: CASSQQYRVQETQYF. CDR3 coding DNA: TGCGCCAGCAGCCAACAATACAGGGTCCAAGAGACCCAGTACTTC.

The J gene is TRBJ2-3, the V gene TRBV28; 12 nucleotides agree with TRBD2. V lost 7 bases, J lost 7 bases, and 6 bases stayed unmatched. This CDR3 has 14 amino acids. From germline, CDR1 is MDHEN and CDR2 SYDVKM. CDR3 DNA sequence: TGTGCCAGCAAAACTAGCGGGAGGTCCAATACGCAGTATTTT. Translated, it gives CASKTSGRSNTQYF.

The chain has TRBV7-9 and TRBJ2-7; unclear D gene. Trimming stripped 3 bases from V and 2 bases from J, with 11 bases between. The CDR3 totals 14 residues. CDR1 and CDR2 (germline): SEHNR, FQNEAQ (reference sequence). The CDR3 nucleotides are TGTGCCAGCAGCTTGAGGTGGCCGACCTACGAGCAGTACTTC. Its translation: CASSLRWPTYEQYF.

This clone has more than one count but fewer than ten. The chain links TRBV11-3 to TRBJ2-7; TRBD1 matches 7 bases. Germline CDR1 SGHNT, CDR2 YENEEA. Trimming removed 4 bases from V and 1 base from J; junction bases left unmatched: 1. There are 13 residues in the CDR3. The CDR3 region is CASSSGQSYEQYF. The CDR3, as DNA: TGTGCCAGCAGCTCGGGACAGTCCTACGAGCAGTACTTC.

The CDR3 region is CASRQGLAGDEQYF. The CDR3 nucleotides read TGTGCCAGCAGGCAAGGCCTAGCGGGAGACGAGCAGTACTTC. The chain is built from TRBV28 and TRBJ2-7; TRBD2 matches at 10 bases. CDR1 and CDR2 from the germline V gene are MDHEN and SYDVKM. V was clipped by 6 bases and J by 5 bases; unmatched bases: 7. The CDR3 is 14 amino acids. The whole variable domain, filled in from reference TRBV28 and TRBJ2-7, reads DVKVTQSSRYLVKRTGEKVFLECVQDMDHENMFWYRQDPGLGLRLIYFSYDVKMKEKGDIPEGYSVSREKKERFSLILESASTNQTSMYLCASRQGLAGDEQYFGPGTRLTVT.